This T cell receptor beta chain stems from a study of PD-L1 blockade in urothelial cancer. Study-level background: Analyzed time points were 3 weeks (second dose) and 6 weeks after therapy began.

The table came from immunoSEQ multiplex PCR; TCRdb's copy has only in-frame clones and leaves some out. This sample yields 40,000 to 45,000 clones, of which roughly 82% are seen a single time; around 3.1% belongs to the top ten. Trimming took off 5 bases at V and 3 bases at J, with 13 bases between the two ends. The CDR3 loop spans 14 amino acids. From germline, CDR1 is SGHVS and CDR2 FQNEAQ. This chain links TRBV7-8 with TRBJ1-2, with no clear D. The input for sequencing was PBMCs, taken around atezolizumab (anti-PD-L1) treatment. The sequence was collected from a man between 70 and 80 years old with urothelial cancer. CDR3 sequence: CASSPSSNYYGYTF. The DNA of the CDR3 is TGTGCCAGCAGCCCTAGCAGTAACTACTATGGCTACACCTTC.